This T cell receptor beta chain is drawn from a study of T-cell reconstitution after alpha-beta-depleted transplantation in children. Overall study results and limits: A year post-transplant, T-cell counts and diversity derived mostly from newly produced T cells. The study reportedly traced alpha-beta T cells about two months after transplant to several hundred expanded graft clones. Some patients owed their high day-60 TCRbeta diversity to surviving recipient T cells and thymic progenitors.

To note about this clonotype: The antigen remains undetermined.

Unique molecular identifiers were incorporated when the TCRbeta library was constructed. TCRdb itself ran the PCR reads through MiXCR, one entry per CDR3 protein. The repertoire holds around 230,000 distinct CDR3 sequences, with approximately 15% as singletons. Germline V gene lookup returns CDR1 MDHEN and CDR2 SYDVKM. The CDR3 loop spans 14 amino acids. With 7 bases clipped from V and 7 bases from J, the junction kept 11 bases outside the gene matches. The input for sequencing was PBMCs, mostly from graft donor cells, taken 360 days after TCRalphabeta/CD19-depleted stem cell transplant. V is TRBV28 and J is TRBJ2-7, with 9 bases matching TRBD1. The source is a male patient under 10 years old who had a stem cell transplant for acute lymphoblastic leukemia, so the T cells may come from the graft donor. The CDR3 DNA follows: TGTGCCAGCAAGTTAGGACAGGGGATATGGGAGCAGTACTTC. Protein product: CASKLGQGIWEQYF.